This TCR beta chain appears in the sequencing data of a study of cytomegalovirus exposure and HLA in healthy donors. Germline lookup yields CDR1 SGHVS and CDR2 FNYEAQ. V shed 5 bases and J shed 3 bases, with 11 bases lying between them. The CDR3 contains 14 residues. Amplification used 60 Vbeta primers and 13 Jbeta primers. Data came from immunoSEQ multiplex PCR; TCRdb stores just in-frame clones and leaves some out. The sample lists around 59,000 clones, 80% seen once, with around 3.9% in the top ten. The chain carries TRBV7-6 and TRBJ2-1, with D unclear. The sample comprised PBMCs. This TCR was recovered from a woman in her 40s in good health and CMV-seronegative. The CDR3 sequence: CASSLSPLYNEQFF. The CDR3 DNA is TGTGCCAGCAGCCTGAGTCCGCTCTACAATGAGCAGTTCTTC.